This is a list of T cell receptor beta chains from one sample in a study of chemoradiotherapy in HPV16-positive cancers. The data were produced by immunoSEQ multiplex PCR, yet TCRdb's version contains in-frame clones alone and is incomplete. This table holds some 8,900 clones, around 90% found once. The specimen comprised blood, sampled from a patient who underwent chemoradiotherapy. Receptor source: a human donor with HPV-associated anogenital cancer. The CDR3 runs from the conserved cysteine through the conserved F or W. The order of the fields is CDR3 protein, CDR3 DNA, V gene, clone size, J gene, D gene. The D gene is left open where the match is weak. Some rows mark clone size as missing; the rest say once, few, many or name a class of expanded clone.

CASSLLYQMGDTSAYSYEQYF	TGTGCCAGCAGTTTGTTGTACCAAATGGGCGATACTAGCGCCTATTCCTACGAGCAGTACTTC	TRBV28	NA	TRBJ2-7	TRBD2
CASSFVGGRYNEQFF	TGTGCCAGCAGTTTTGTTGGAGGGCGGTACAATGAGCAGTTCTTC	TRBV27	NA	TRBJ2-1	NA
CASSNGYTF	TGTGCCAGCTCGAATGGCTACACCTTC	TRBV27	NA	TRBJ1-2	NA
CASSPGFGTEAFF	TGTGCCAGCAGCCCCGGATTTGGCACTGAAGCTTTCTTT	TRBV7-9	NA	TRBJ1-1	NA
CASSWTSGAYEQYF	TGTGCCAGCAGTTGGACTAGCGGGGCCTACGAGCAGTACTTC	TRBV27	NA	TRBJ2-7	TRBD2
CASSLRSSGANVLTF	TGTGCCAGCAGTTTAAGGAGTTCTGGGGCCAACGTCCTGACTTTC	TRBV28	NA	TRBJ2-6	NA
CASSTISGRGPYEQYF	TGTGCCAGCAGTACCATTAGCGGGAGGGGTCCCTACGAGCAGTACTTC	TRBV2	few	TRBJ2-7	TRBD2
CASSIIQGAPYEQYF	TGTGCCAGTAGTATTATTCAGGGGGCCCCTTACGAGCAGTACTTC	TRBV19	NA	TRBJ2-7	TRBD1
CASSYTGTDNHEAFF	TGTGCCAGCAGTTACACCGGGACCGACAATCATGAAGCTTTCTTT	TRBV6-6	NA	TRBJ1-1	NA
CATQEYMNTEAFF	TGTGCCACCCAGGAATACATGAACACTGAAGCTTTCTTT	TRBV2	few	TRBJ1-1	NA
CASSLSASTDTQYF	TGCGCCAGCAGCTTGTCAGCAAGCACAGATACGCAGTATTTT	TRBV5-1	once	TRBJ2-3	NA
CASSEWGVNNEQYF	TGTGCCAGCAGTGAATGGGGCGTAAACAACGAGCAGTACTTC	TRBV6-1	NA	TRBJ2-7	NA
CASSYSGLRGVGTQYF	TGTGCCAGCAGTTACTCGGGCCTTAGGGGAGTGGGTACGCAGTATTTT	TRBV6-5	NA	TRBJ2-3	NA
CASSPGDFSYEQYF	TGTGCCAGCTCACCAGGGGACTTCTCCTACGAGCAGTACTTC	TRBV18	NA	TRBJ2-7	NA
CASRPGLAGGPSEDEQFF	TGTGCCAGCAGACCAGGACTAGCGGGGGGGCCAAGCGAGGATGAGCAGTTCTTC	TRBV7-3	NA	TRBJ2-1	TRBD2
CACLSGVSYNEQFF	TGTGCCTGCCTTAGCGGGGTCTCCTACAATGAGCAGTTCTTC	TRBV30	NA	TRBJ2-1	TRBD2
CASSFGPDGGYEQYF	TGTGCCAGCAGCTTCGGGCCGGACGGCGGCTACGAGCAGTACTTC	TRBV7-6	NA	TRBJ2-7	NA
CASSYEGKAEAFF	TGTGCCAGCAGTTACGAGGGGAAGGCTGAAGCTTTCTTT	TRBV28	NA	TRBJ1-1	NA
CASSLRGPYEQYF	TGTGCCAGCAGTTTAAGGGGACCCTACGAGCAGTACTTC	TRBV27	NA	TRBJ2-7	NA
CAISGGLGQPQHF	TGTGCCATCTCGGGGGGGCTCGGTCAGCCCCAGCATTTT	TRBV28	NA	TRBJ1-5	NA
CASSLAQVGGELFF	TGTGCCAGCAGCTTAGCGCAGGTCGGCGGGGAGCTGTTTTTT	TRBV7-8	NA	TRBJ2-2	NA
CASSPKTGPNTEAFF	TGTGCCAGTAGTCCCAAGACAGGACCGAACACTGAAGCTTTCTTT	TRBV19	NA	TRBJ1-1	NA
CASSQEHSRSNQPQHF	TGCGCCAGCAGCCAAGAGCACAGCCGAAGCAATCAGCCCCAGCATTTT	TRBV4-1	NA	TRBJ1-5	NA
CSVADREQYF	TGCAGCGTCGCCGACAGGGAGCAGTACTTC	TRBV29-1	NA	TRBJ2-7	NA
CAWSGGPNQPQHF	TGTGCCTGGAGTGGAGGACCCAATCAGCCCCAGCATTTT	TRBV30	NA	TRBJ1-5	NA
CASTKTGASTEAFF	TGTGCCAGCACCAAGACAGGGGCTAGCACTGAAGCTTTCTTT	TRBV6-1	NA	TRBJ1-1	TRBD1
CASSSGGAIHQPQHF	TGTGCCAGTAGTTCTGGAGGGGCGATCCATCAGCCCCAGCATTTT	TRBV19	NA	TRBJ1-5	NA
CASKYSSGIYGYTF	TGTGCCAGCAAATACAGTTCGGGGATCTATGGCTACACCTTC	TRBV6-6	NA	TRBJ1-2	NA
CASRPVAGSYEQYF	TGTGCCAGCAGGCCCGTGGCCGGATCCTACGAGCAGTACTTC	TRBV2	NA	TRBJ2-7	NA
CASSHKMQDNYGYTF	TGTGCCAGCAGTCACAAGATGCAAGATAACTATGGCTACACCTTC	TRBV27	NA	TRBJ1-2	NA
CASSIAGNKAGNTIYF	TGCGCCAGCAGCATAGCCGGGAACAAAGCTGGAAACACCATATATTTT	TRBV5-1	NA	TRBJ1-3	NA
CASSPRLAGLTDTQYF	TGTGCCAGCAGCCCTAGACTAGCGGGTCTTACAGATACGCAGTATTTT	TRBV5-4	once	TRBJ2-3	TRBD2
CATNLIAGGLYNEQFF	TGTGCCACCAACCTCATAGCGGGAGGCTTATACAATGAGCAGTTCTTC	TRBV27	NA	TRBJ2-1	TRBD2
CASSHLWGSPAPYEQYF	TGTGCCAGCAGCCATCTTTGGGGGTCCCCTGCCCCCTACGAGCAGTACTTC	TRBV11-2	NA	TRBJ2-7	NA
CSVDGTGITGELFF	TGCAGCGTCGACGGGACAGGGATCACCGGGGAGCTGTTTTTT	TRBV29-1	NA	TRBJ2-2	TRBD1
CASSLGQGVDEQYF	TGCGCCAGCAGCCTTGGACAGGGCGTCGACGAGCAGTACTTC	TRBV4-1	NA	TRBJ2-7	TRBD1
CASSTQVSSSYNEQFF	TGCGCCAGCAGCACACAGGTGTCCTCCTCCTACAATGAGCAGTTCTTC	TRBV4-1	NA	TRBJ2-1	NA
CASSEGGRVQPQHF	TGTGCCAGCAGTGAAGGGGGGAGGGTCCAGCCCCAGCATTTT	TRBV2	NA	TRBJ1-5	NA
CTSRNAGQYYGYTF	TGTACCAGCAGAAATGCCGGACAGTACTATGGCTACACCTTC	TRBV6-6	NA	TRBJ1-2	NA
CASSLGPEYEQYF	TGTGCCAGCAGCTTAGGGCCGGAGTACGAGCAGTACTTC	TRBV7-6	NA	TRBJ2-7	NA
CASSQSSLQETQYF	TGTGCCAGCAGCCAAAGCTCGTTACAAGAGACCCAGTACTTC	TRBV5-6	NA	TRBJ2-5	NA
CASSQGLSSYEQYF	TGCGCCAGCAGCCAGGGGCTAAGCTCCTACGAGCAGTACTTC	TRBV4-1	NA	TRBJ2-7	NA
CASSRDRNTGELFF	TGTGCCAGTAGTAGGGACAGGAACACCGGGGAGCTGTTTTTT	TRBV19	NA	TRBJ2-2	TRBD1
CASSYQGNTIYF	TGTGCCAGCAGTTACCAAGGAAACACCATATATTTT	TRBV6-6	NA	TRBJ1-3	NA
CASSQGMDTEAFF	TGTGCCAGCTCCCAGGGGATGGACACTGAAGCTTTCTTT	TRBV18	NA	TRBJ1-1	NA
CASSLARGRTDTQYF	TGTGCCAGCAGCTTAGCCCGGGGGCGCACAGATACGCAGTATTTT	TRBV7-9	NA	TRBJ2-3	NA
CASSQVGLPYAFF	TGTGCCAGCAGCCAAGTAGGGCTTCCCTACGCGTTCTTC	TRBV14	few	TRBJ2-1	NA
CASSLFLYNEQFF	TGTGCCAGCAGTTTATTTCTCTACAATGAGCAGTTCTTC	TRBV28	NA	TRBJ2-1	NA
CASTRTGANTGELFF	TGCGCCAGCACCCGAACAGGGGCCAACACCGGGGAGCTGTTTTTT	TRBV5-1	NA	TRBJ2-2	TRBD1
CASSQVGAGGETQYF	TGCGCCAGCAGCCAAGTGGGGGCAGGGGGAGAGACCCAGTACTTC	TRBV4-1	NA	TRBJ2-5	TRBD1
CASSLAGQGADNEQFF	TGTGCCAGCAGCTTAGCAGGACAGGGGGCAGACAATGAGCAGTTCTTC	TRBV13	once	TRBJ2-1	TRBD1
CANKAQGMDEQFF	TGTGCCAACAAAGCACAGGGAATGGATGAGCAGTTCTTC	TRBV28	once	TRBJ2-1	NA
CASSSDRAYGYTF	TGTGCCAGCAGTAGTGACCGGGCCTATGGCTACACCTTC	TRBV6-5	NA	TRBJ1-2	NA
CASSLAVRGRDEQYF	TGTGCCAGCAGCTTGGCGGTCAGGGGGCGAGACGAGCAGTACTTC	TRBV5-8	NA	TRBJ2-7	TRBD1